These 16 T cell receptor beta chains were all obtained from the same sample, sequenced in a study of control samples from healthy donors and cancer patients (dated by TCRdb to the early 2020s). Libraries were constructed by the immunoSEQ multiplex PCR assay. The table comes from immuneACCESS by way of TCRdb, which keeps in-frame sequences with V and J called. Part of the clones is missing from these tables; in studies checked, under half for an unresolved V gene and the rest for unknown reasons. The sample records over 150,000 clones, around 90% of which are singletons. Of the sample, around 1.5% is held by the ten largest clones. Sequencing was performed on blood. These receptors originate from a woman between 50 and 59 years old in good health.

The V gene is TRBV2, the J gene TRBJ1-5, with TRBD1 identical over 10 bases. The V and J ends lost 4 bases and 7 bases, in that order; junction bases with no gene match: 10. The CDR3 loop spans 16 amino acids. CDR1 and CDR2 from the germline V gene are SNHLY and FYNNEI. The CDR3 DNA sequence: TGTGCCAGCAGTGCCGTTGGGACAGGGGTCGGGCAGCCCCAGCATTTT. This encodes CASSAVGTGVGQPQHF.

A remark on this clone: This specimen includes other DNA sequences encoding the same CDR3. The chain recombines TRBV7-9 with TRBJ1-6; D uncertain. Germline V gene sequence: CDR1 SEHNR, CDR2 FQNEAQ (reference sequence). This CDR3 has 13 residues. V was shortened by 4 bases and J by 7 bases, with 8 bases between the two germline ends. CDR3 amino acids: CASSSDLNSPLHF. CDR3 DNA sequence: TGTGCCAGCAGCTCGGACCTAAATTCACCCCTCCACTTT.

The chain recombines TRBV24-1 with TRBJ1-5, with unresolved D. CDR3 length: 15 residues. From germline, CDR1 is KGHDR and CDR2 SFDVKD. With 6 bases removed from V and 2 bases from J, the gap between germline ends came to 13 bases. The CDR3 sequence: CATSSAVAGNQPQHF. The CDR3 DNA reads TGTGCCACCAGTTCAGCCGTCGCGGGCAATCAGCCCCAGCATTTT.

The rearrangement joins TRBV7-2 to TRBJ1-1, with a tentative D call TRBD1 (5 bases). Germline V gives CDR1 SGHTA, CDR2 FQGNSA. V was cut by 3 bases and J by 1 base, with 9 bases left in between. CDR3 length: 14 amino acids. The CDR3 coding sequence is TGTGCCAGCAGCTTGGGCAGGGCGAACACTGAAGCTTTCTTT. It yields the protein CASSLGRANTEAFF.

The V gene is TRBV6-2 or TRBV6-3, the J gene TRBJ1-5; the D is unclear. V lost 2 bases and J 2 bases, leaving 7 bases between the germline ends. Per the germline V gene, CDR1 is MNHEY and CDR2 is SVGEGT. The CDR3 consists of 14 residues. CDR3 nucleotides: TGTGCCAGCAGTTACGGGTCCCGCAATCAGCCCCAGCATTTT. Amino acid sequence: CASSYGSRNQPQHF.

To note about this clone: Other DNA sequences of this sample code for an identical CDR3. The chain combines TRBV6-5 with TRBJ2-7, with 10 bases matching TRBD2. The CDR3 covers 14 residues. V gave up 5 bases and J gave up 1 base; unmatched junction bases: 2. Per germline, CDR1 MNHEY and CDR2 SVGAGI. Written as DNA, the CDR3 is TGTGCCAGCAGTCTGGGACTAGCGTCCTACGAGCAGTACTTC. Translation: CASSLGLASYEQYF.

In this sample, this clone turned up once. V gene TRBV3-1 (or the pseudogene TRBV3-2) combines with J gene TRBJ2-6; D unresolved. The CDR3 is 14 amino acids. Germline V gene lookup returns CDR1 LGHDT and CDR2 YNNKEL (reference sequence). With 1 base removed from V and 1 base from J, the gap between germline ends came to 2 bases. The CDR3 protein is CASSQVSGANVLTF. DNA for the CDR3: TGTGCCAGCAGCCAAGTTTCTGGGGCCAACGTCCTGACTTTC.

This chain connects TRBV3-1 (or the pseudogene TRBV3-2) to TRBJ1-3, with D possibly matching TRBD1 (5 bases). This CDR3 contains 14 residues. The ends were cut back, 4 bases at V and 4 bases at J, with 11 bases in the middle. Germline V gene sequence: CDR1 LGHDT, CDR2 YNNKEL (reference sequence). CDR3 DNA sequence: TGTGCCAGCAGCCGCGACAGTTCCGGAAACACCATATATTTT. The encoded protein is CASSRDSSGNTIYF.

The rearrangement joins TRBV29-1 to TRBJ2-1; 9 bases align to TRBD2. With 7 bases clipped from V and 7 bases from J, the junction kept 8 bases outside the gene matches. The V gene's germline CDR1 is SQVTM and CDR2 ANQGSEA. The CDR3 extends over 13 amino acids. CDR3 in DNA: TGCAGCGGTGACCTAGCGGGGTGGAATGAGCAGTTCTTC. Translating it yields CSGDLAGWNEQFF.

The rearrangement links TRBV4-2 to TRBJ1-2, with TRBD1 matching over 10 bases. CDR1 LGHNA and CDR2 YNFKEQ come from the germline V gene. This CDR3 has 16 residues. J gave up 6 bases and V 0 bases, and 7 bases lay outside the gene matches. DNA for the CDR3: TGTGCCAGCAGCCAAGATACGACAGGGGGCATGGATGGCTACACCTTC. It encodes CASSQDTTGGMDGYTF.

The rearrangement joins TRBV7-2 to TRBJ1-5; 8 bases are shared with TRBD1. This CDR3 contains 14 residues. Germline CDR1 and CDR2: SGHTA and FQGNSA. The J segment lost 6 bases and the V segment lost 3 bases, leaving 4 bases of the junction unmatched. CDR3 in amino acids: CASSFSQGAQPQHF. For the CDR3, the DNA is TGTGCCAGCAGCTTCAGTCAGGGGGCTCAGCCCCAGCATTTT.

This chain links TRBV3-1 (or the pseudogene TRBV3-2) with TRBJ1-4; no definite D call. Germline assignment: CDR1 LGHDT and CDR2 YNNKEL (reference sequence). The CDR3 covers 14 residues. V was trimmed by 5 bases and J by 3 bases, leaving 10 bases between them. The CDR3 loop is CASSFPGANEKLFF. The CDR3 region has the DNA TGTGCCAGCAGCTTTCCCGGGGCTAATGAAAAACTGTTTTTT.

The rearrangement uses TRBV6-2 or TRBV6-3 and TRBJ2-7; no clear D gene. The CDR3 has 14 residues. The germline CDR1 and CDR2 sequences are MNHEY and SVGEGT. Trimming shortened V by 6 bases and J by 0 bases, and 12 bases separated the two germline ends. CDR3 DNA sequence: TGTGCCAGCAGCCTCCATACAACCTCCTACGAGCAGTACTTC. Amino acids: CASSLHTTSYEQYF.

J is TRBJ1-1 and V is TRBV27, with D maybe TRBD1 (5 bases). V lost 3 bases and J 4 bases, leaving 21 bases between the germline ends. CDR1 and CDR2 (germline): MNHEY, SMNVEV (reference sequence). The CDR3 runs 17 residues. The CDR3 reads CASSFLFSRQGVTEAFF. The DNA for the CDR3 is TGTGCCAGCAGTTTCTTATTCTCCCGGCAGGGAGTCACTGAAGCTTTCTTT.

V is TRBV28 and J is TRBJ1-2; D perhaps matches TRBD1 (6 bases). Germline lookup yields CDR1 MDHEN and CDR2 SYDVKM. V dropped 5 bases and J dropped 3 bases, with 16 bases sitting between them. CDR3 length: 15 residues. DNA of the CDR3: TGTGCCAGCAGTCCTTCTGGGGGGCCGGACTATGGCTACACCTTC. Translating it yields CASSPSGGPDYGYTF.

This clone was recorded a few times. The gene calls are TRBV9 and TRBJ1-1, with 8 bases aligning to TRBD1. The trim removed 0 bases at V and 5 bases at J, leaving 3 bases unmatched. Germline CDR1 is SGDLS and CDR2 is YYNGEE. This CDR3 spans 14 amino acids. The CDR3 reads CASSVEDRVTEAFF. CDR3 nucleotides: TGTGCCAGCAGCGTAGAGGACAGGGTAACTGAAGCTTTCTTT.